The source of this TCR beta chain is a study of blood T cell repertoires in COVID-19. The CDR3 extends over 20 amino acids. Unmatched junction bases numbered 14, after V lost 0 bases and J lost 1 base. Germline CDR1 is MNHEY and CDR2 is SVGEGT. TCRdb's copy holds only in-frame clones and misses some; the assay was immunoSEQ multiplex PCR. The profile covers around 250,000 clones, with 80% to 90% appearing a single time and over 4% taken by the ten largest. This clone appeared a few times. In assigning cohorts, the study relied on participant-reported clinical history. Sequencing was done on a sample of PBMCs or T cells enriched from blood (not recorded which). This clonotype was obtained from a woman between 25 and 40 years old with acute COVID-19. The J gene is TRBJ2-7, the V gene TRBV6-2 or TRBV6-3; TRBD2 matches at 11 bases. CDR3 nucleotide sequence: TGTGCCAGCAGTTACTCGAGGATCACTAGCGGGAGACATGGTTCCTACGAGCAGTACTTC. Amino acids: CASSYSRITSGRHGSYEQYF.